One TCR beta chain is described in this entry. Its antigen is undetermined. Since a much larger clone is just one base distant, this may be a read error. This sample stems from a study of blood T cells in healthy people across ages. The study, taken as a whole, reports: As age increased, TCR beta diversity per million T cells fell in a roughly linear fashion.

Per sample, no less than 5.5 micrograms of total RNA were extracted. The CDR3 extends over 15 amino acids. V dropped 4 bases and J dropped 2 bases, with 13 bases sitting between them. Looked up from germline, CDR1 is SGHRS and CDR2 is YFSETQ. A J-beta primer mix and a sample-barcoded 5' primer were used in a second PCR of about 7 to 12 cycles. Each cDNA was tagged by a template-switch adaptor containing 12 random nucleotides. MiXCR, run by TCRdb on the 5' RACE reads, gives a single entry per CDR3 protein. The profile covers about 570,000 distinct CDR3 sequences, with 25% to 30% appearing a single time and around 20% taken by the ten largest.

V gene TRBV5-1 combines with J gene TRBJ2-1, with D possibly TRBD1 on 5 matching bases. This receptor was identified in a woman in her sixties or seventies in good health. The source material was blood. CDR3 sequence reads: CASSVPIGAYNEQFF. Written as DNA, the CDR3 is TGCGCCAGCAGCGTCCCTATAGGGGCCTACAATGAGCAGTTCTTC.